These 16 T cell receptor beta chains were all obtained from the same sample, sequenced in a study of OX40 agonist ivuxolimab in advanced cancers. Sequencing used immunoSEQ multiplex PCR; TCRdb keeps in-frame clones, though not all of them. Of 21,000 or so clones in the sample, about nine tenths were seen once. The source material was CD4+ or CD8+ T cells sorted from blood, sampled in a trial of the OX40 agonist ivuxolimab. The receptors stem from an adult with an advanced solid tumor such as melanoma, head and neck, liver or kidney cancer.

This clone was counted between two and nine times. The CDR3 is CASSLGGNTGELFF. CDR3 DNA: TGTGCCAGCAGCTTAGGGGGGAACACCGGGGAGCTGTTTTTT. V gene TRBV7-6 combines with J gene TRBJ2-2; no clear D. CDR1 is SGHVS, CDR2 FNYEAQ, per germline. The V end was cut by 1 base, the J end by 1 base, with 4 bases between. The CDR3 is 14 residues long.

This chain uses TRBV30 with TRBJ2-1, with D unclear. This CDR3 has 13 residues. Germline V CDR1 and CDR2: GTSNPN, SVGIG (reference sequence). V gave up 0 bases and J gave up 4 bases, with 7 bases separating them. CDR3 bases: TGTGCCTGGAGTGTTGATGGGTACAATGAGCAGTTCTTC. Protein sequence: CAWSVDGYNEQFF.

The chain joins TRBV4-1 to TRBJ2-1, with 8 bases matching TRBD1. Germline V gives CDR1 MGHRA, CDR2 YSYEKL. With V trimmed by 3 bases and J by 6 bases, 4 bases remained unmatched. The CDR3 length is 14 residues. The CDR3 region has the DNA TGCGCCAGCAGCCATGGACAGGGAAGCAATGAGCAGTTCTTC. Its protein is CASSHGQGSNEQFF.

V and J are TRBV6-1 and TRBJ2-1; D is ambiguous. Germline V gene sequence: CDR1 MNHNS, CDR2 SASEGT. The length of the CDR3 is 11 residues. Trimming left V 6 bases short and J 4 bases short, with 4 bases between. The CDR3 spells CASRIYNEQFF. The CDR3 DNA follows: TGTGCCAGCAGAATTTACAATGAGCAGTTCTTC.

The gene calls are TRBV7-2 and TRBJ2-5; TRBD1 matches at 7 bases. The DNA end lines up better with TRBJ2-7; the J call may be wrong. Germline V gene data show CDR1 as SGHTA and CDR2 as FQGNSA. This CDR3 comprises 12 residues. The CDR3 spells CASQTGNYEQYF. In nucleotides, the CDR3 is TGTGCCAGCCAGACAGGGAACTACGAGCAGTACTTC.

This chain joins TRBV30 and TRBJ1-1; D possibly corresponds to TRBD1 (5 bases). Germline CDR1 and CDR2: GTSNPN and SVGIG (reference sequence). V lost 5 bases, J lost 1 base, and 11 bases lay in between. CDR3 size: 13 residues. In DNA form, the CDR3 reads TGTGCCTGGGACCCAGGGCAGAACACTGAAGCTTTCTTT. Its protein is CAWDPGQNTEAFF.

This chain uses TRBV28 with TRBJ1-6; D ambiguous. CDR1 MDHEN and CDR2 SYDVKM come from the germline V gene. The V gene lost 4 bases and the J gene lost 7 bases, with 11 bases spanning the gap. CDR3 length equals 14 residues. CDR3: CASSSIITNSPLHF. The CDR3 region has the DNA TGTGCCAGCAGTTCAATTATAACCAATTCACCCCTCCACTTT.

V is TRBV13 and J is TRBJ2-2; 7 positions match TRBD1. V trimming: 5 bases; J trimming: 8 bases; junction bases outside the gene matches: 8. The CDR3 sequence is 14 residues long. CDR1 and CDR2 from the germline V gene are PRHDT and FYEKMQ (reference sequence). CDR3 sequence (DNA): TGTGCCAGCAGCACCAGGGGGTATACGGGGGAGCTGTTTTTT. Translation gives CASSTRGYTGELFF.

This chain uses TRBV11-2 with TRBJ2-1; 8 bases fit TRBD1. J was trimmed by 6 bases and V by 1 base; bases with no gene match: 11. The CDR3 contains 17 residues. Germline V gene sequence: CDR1 SGHAT, CDR2 FQNNGV. The CDR3 coding sequence is TGTGCCAGCAGCTTAGTGTTCGGACAGGGAACGATCAATGAGCAGTTCTTC. Its protein is CASSLVFGQGTINEQFF.

This chain links TRBV11-1 with TRBJ1-1; D remains ambiguous. Germline assignment: CDR1 SGHAT and CDR2 FQDESV (reference sequence). The germline V and J ends were trimmed by 4 bases and 0 bases, with 12 bases remaining between them. The length of the CDR3 is 15 residues. Here the CDR3 reads CASSSDLSMNTEAFF. The CDR3 DNA reads as TGTGCCAGCAGCTCTGACCTAAGCATGAACACTGAAGCTTTCTTT.

The gene calls are TRBV11-2 and TRBJ2-1, with 9 positions matching TRBD1. CDR3 length: 14 amino acids. Losses at the gene ends were 5 bases for V and 7 bases for J; bases not matched to a gene: 6. Germline V lookup: CDR1 SGHAT, CDR2 FQNNGV. CDR3 in amino acids: CASSPGQGWNEQFF. The CDR3 bases are TGTGCCAGCAGCCCGGGACAGGGTTGGAATGAGCAGTTCTTC.

The V gene is TRBV6-6, the J gene TRBJ2-3, with D unclear. Trimming cost V 0 bases and J 10 bases, with 11 bases left between them. Germline loops: CDR1 MNHNY, CDR2 SVGAGI (reference sequence). This CDR3 spans 13 amino acids. The CDR3 reads CASSYSAASAQYF. CDR3 nucleotides: TGTGCCAGCAGTTACTCGGCGGCTAGTGCGCAGTATTTT.

This chain connects TRBV5-6 to TRBJ2-2; 7 bases align to TRBD1. This CDR3 spans 17 amino acids. CDR1 is SGHDT and CDR2 is YYEEEE in the germline V gene. V shed 1 base, J shed 3 bases, and the junction held 9 bases outside the gene matches. DNA for the CDR3: TGTGCCAGCAGCTTGAGTTGGCACAGGGGATACACCGGGGAGCTGTTTTTT. Amino acid sequence: CASSLSWHRGYTGELFF.

V usage is TRBV15 and J usage is TRBJ1-5, with 8 bases lining up with TRBD1. The length of the CDR3 is 14 residues. CDR1 is LNHNV and CDR2 is YYDKDF in the germline V gene (reference sequence). With V trimmed by 5 bases and J by 7 bases, 7 bases remained unmatched. CDR3 loop: CATSLDRGKQPQHF. The DNA of the CDR3 is TGTGCCACCAGCCTTGACAGGGGTAAACAGCCCCAGCATTTT.

The chain employs TRBV30 and TRBJ1-2; tentative D call: TRBD1 (5 bases). From germline, CDR1 is GTSNPN and CDR2 SVGIG (reference sequence). The CDR3 is 13 residues long. V was trimmed by 1 base and J by 9 bases, leaving 15 bases between them. This chain's CDR3 is CAWSAALGDRYTF. The CDR3 DNA follows: TGTGCCTGGAGTGCCGCCCTTGGGGACCGCTACACCTTC.

V is TRBV27 and J is TRBJ2-2; 9 positions match TRBD2. Germline CDR1 reads MNHEY; CDR2 reads SMNVEV (reference sequence). The CDR3 extends over 14 amino acids. The ends lost 6 bases at V and 1 base at J; junction bases unmatched: 0. As DNA, the CDR3 is TGTGCCAGCAGGACTAGCGGGAACACCGGGGAGCTGTTTTTT. This gives the protein CASRTSGNTGELFF.